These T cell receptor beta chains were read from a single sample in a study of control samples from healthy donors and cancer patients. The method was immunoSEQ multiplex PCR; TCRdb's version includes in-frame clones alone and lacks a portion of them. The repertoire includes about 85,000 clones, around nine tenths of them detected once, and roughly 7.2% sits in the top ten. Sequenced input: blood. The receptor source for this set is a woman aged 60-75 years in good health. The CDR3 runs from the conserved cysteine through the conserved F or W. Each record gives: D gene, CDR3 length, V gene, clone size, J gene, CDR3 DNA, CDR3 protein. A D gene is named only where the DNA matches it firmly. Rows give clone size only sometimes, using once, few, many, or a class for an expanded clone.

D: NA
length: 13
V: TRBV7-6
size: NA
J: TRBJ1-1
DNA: TGTGCCAGCAGCTTAGCTAGGGGGACTGAAGCTTTCTTT
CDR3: CASSLARGTEAFF

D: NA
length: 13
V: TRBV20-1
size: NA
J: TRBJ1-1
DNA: TGCAGTGCTAGTATAAAACGGAACACTGAAGCTTTCTTT
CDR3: CSASIKRNTEAFF

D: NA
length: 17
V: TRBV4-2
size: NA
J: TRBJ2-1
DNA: TGTGCCAGCAGCCAAGAAGGCCCGGGCTACCTCTACAATGAGCAGTTCTTC
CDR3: CASSQEGPGYLYNEQFF

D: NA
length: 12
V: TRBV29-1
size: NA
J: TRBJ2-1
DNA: TGCAGCGTTGAAGATGGCCGCCTTGAGCAGTTCTTC
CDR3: CSVEDGRLEQFF

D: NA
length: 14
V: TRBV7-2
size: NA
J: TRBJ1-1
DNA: TGTGCCAGCAGCCATGATGGTGCGCGGACTGAAGCTTTCTTT
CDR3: CASSHDGARTEAFF

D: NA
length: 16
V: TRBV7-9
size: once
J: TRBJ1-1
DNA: TGTGCCAGCAGCTTACTTGGTAGGACCGGCGTGTCTGAAGCTTTCTTT
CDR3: CASSLLGRTGVSEAFF

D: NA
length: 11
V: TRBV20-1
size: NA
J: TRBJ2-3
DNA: TGCAGTGCTAGCTGGGCTCGTACGCAGTATTTT
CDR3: CSASWARTQYF

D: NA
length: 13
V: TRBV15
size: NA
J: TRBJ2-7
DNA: TGTGCCACCAGCAGAGTAGTCGGGACCGAGCAGTACTTC
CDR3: CATSRVVGTEQYF

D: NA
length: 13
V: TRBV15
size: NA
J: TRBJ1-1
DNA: TGTGCCACCAGCAGACCCAGGGACACTGAAGCTTTCTTT
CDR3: CATSRPRDTEAFF

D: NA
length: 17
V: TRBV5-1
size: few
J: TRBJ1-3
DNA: TGCGCCAGCAGCTTGGATGGCAGCAGCCTCTCTGGAAACACCATATATTTT
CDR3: CASSLDGSSLSGNTIYF

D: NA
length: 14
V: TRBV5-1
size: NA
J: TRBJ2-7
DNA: TGCGCCAGCAGCTTGGTACAGGCCCCCTACGAGCAGTACTTC
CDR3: CASSLVQAPYEQYF

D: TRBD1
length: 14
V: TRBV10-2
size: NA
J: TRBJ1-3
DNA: TGCGCCAGCAGTACAGGGGGCTCTGGAAACACCATATATTTT
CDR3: CASSTGGSGNTIYF

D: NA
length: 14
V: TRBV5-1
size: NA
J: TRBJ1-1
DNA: TGCGCCAGCAGCTTGGGCGGTATGAACACTGAAGCTTTCTTT
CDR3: CASSLGGMNTEAFF

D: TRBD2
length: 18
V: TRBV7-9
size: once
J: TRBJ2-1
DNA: TGTGCCAGCAGCTTAGGGGCCCGGACTAGCGGGAGTATCAATGAGCAGTTCTTC
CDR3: CASSLGARTSGSINEQFF

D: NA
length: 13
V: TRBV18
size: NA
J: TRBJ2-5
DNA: TGTGCCAGCTCACCACTCGAACAGGCGACCCAGTACTTC
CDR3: CASSPLEQATQYF

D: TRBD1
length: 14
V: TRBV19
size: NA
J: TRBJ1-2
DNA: TGTGCCAGTAGTATAGAGACAGGGATGGGTGGCTACACCTTC
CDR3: CASSIETGMGGYTF

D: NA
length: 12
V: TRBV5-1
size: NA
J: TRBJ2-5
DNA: TGCGCCAGCAGCTTGGGAAGGGAGACCCAGTACTTC
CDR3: CASSLGRETQYF

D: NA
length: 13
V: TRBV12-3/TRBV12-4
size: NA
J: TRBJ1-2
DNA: TGTGCCAGCAATACAGGGAGATGGGATGGCTACACCTTC
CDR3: CASNTGRWDGYTF

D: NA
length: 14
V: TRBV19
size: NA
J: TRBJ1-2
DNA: TGTGCCAGTAGTACCCCTCGGGTTCAGGCTGGCTACACCTTC
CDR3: CASSTPRVQAGYTF

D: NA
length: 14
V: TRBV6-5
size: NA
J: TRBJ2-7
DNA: TGTGCCAGCAGTTACAGTGGTACGGACTACGAGCAGTACTTC
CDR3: CASSYSGTDYEQYF

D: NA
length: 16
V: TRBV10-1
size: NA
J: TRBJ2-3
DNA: TGCGCCAGCAGTGACCGGAAGGGTAGGCTCACAGATACGCAGTATTTT
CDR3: CASSDRKGRLTDTQYF

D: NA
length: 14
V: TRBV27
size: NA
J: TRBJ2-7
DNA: TGTGCCAGCAGCCTCACGAGGGAAGTCCACGAGCAGTACTTC
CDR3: CASSLTREVHEQYF

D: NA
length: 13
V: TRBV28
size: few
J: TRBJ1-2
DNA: TGTGCCAGCAGTTTAGCAGGGAGGGGTGGCTACACCTTC
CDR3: CASSLAGRGGYTF

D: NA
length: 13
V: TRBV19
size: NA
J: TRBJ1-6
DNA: TGTGCCAGTACCGACAGGAGCAATTCACCCCTCCACTTT
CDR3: CASTDRSNSPLHF

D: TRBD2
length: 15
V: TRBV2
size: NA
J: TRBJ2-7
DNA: TGTGCCAGCAGTGAACAGAGCGGGGGGGCCTACGAGCAGTACTTC
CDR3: CASSEQSGGAYEQYF

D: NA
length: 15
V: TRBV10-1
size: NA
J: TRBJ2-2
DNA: TGCGCCAGCAGTGAGGCGCAGGGGAGAGGCGGGGAGCTGTTTTTT
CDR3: CASSEAQGRGGELFF

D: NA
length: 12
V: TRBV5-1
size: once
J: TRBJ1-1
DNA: TGCGCCAGCAGCGAGCCCAACACTGAAGCTTTCTTT
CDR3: CASSEPNTEAFF

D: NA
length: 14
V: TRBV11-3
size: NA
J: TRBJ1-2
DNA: TGTGCCAGCACCCCCCCCGGGGGGCTGAATGGCTACACCTTC
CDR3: CASTPPGGLNGYTF

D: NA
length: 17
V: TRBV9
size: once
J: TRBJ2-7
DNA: TGTGCCAGCAGCGGCGGTCCCCCGGGCTTTGGGGGGAACGAGCAGTACTTC
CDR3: CASSGGPPGFGGNEQYF

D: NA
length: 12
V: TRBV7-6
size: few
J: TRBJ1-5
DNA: TGTGCCAGCAGCCAGGTTGGGCAGCCCCAGCATTTT
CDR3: CASSQVGQPQHF

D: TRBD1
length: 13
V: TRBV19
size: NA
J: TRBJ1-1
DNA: TGTGCCAGTAGTGACAGGGAGCGTACTGAAGCTTTCTTT
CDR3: CASSDRERTEAFF

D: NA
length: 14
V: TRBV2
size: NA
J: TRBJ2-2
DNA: TGTGCCAGCAGACTCGCGCGTGACACCGGGGAGCTGTTTTTT
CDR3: CASRLARDTGELFF

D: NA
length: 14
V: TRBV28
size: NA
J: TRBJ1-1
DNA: TGTGCCAGCAGTTCGCCAGGGTCGGGCACTGAAGCTTTCTTT
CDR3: CASSSPGSGTEAFF

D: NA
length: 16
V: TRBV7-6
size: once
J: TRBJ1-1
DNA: TGTGCCAGCAGCCATATCGTAAATTCAAGGAACACTGAAGCTTTCTTT
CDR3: CASSHIVNSRNTEAFF

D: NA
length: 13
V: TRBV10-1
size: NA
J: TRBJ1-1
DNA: TGCGCCAGCAGGGCGACTTTGAACACTGAAGCTTTCTTT
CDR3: CASRATLNTEAFF

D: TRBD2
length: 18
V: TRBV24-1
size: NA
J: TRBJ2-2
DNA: TGTGCCACCGATGGGGAAAGGACTAGCGGGGGAGACACCGGGGAGCTGTTTTTT
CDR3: CATDGERTSGGDTGELFF